Listed here is a single T cell receptor (beta chain). Its antigen has not been determined. Data came from a NextSeq 550. The Human TCR Profiling Kit (MiLaboratory) was used to prepare UMI-labeled 5' RACE TRB cDNA libraries. The full amount of extracted RNA was used for cDNA synthesis, and the full amount of resulting cDNA was used for PCR amplification. Libraries were prepared in parallel with an identical number of PCR cycles. Regarding the original processing steps: With a requirement of at least two reads per UMI, MIGEC and MiXCR extracted about 50,000 +/- 10,000 unique UMI-labeled TRB cDNA molecules per library. On average, approximately 40,000 +/- 10,000 functional in-frame TRB CDR3 nucleotide clonotypes lacking stop codons were found per library. Diversity metrics, including normalized Shannon-Wiener and Chao1, were computed in VDJtools after downsampling to 5000 UMI-labeled TRB molecules per sample. VDJtools was used to calculate clonotype-size-weighted physicochemical properties of the central five CDR3 residues, namely interaction energy, strength, volume and Kidera factor 4. The reads, reprocessed by TCRdb, yield one row per CDR3 protein sequence and no DNA. These V and J calls originate from TCRdb's pipeline instead of the authors' own analysis. The sample's table covers 35,000 to 55,000 distinct CDR3 sequences. The top ten clones comprise 2% to 2.5% of the sample.

The data were obtained in a study of CXCR3-negative and CXCR3-positive naive CD8 T cells (dated by TCRdb to between 2018 and 2020). In terms of the full investigation: In total, about 135 million TRB reads were obtained, corresponding to roughly 1.5 +/- 0.3 million reads per library. Diversity and physicochemical repertoire analyses covered some eleven donors pooled from two independent experiments. The TRBV-TRBJ cluster analysis covered naive subsets from roughly 5 donors and memory cells from 3 donors. The research as a whole found: Both naive subsets had comparably high repertoire diversity, while memory CD8+ T cells had much lower repertoire diversity. Within the same donor, TRBV-TRBJ usage looked similar between naive CXCR3-negative and CXCR3-positive cells, but memory cells had distinct patterns. Because CXCR3 expression was partially decreased after cryopreservation, freshly isolated PBMCs were used for most assays. Surface CD5, linked to self-reactivity in mice, was comparable between naive subsets; TCR interaction strength was therefore also inferred from TRB CDR3 physicochemical properties. Compared with CXCR3-negative naive cells, CXCR3-positive naive cells had TRB CDR3s with higher hydrophobicity (lower Kidera factor 4), lower energy, and higher strength and volume indices.

For each CD8+ T cell subset, flow sorting was done in triplicate, and roughly 320,000 cells per subset went directly into RLT lysis buffer. To exclude memory contaminants, naive CD8+ T cells were stringently defined as CD45RO-CCR7+CD27+CD95-. Using standard density gradient centrifugation, peripheral blood mononuclear cells were isolated from buffy coats. Naive CXCR3-negative and CXCR3-positive CD8+ T cells were flow-sorted using a FACSAria III. An RNeasy Mini Kit was used to extract total RNA from the sorted cells. Sequencing was done on a sample of naive CXCR3- CD8+ T cells from blood. Per the publication, the cell subset or site label means: CD45RO-CCR7+CD27+CD95- naive CD8+ T cells lacking CXCR3 (TNR3-). The sequence came from a human donor in good health. Some clones in this sample may be carry-over from other donors' samples.

The CDR3 region reads CASSLGGGTDTQYF. The chain joins TRBV12-3 or TRBV12-4 to TRBJ2-3; TCRdb designates TRBD1, a call that cannot be tested without DNA. The CDR3 sequence holds 14 residues, the cysteine and phenylalanine included. No coding sequence is recorded.